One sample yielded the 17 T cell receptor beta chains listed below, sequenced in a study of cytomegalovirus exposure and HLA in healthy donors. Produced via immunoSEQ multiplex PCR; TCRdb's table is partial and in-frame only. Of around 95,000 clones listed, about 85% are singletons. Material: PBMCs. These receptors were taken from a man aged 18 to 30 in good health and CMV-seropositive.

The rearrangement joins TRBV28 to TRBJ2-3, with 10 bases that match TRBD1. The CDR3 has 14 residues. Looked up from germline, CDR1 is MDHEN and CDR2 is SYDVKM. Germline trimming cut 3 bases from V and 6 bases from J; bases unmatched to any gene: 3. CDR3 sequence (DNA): TGTGCCAGCAGTTTGGGGGGACAGGGGGATACGCAGTATTTT. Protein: CASSLGGQGDTQYF.

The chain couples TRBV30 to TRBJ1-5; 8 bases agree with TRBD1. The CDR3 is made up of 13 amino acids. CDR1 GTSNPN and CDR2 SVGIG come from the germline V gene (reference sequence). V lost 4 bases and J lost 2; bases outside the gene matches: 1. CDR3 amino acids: CAWTGQGNQPQHF. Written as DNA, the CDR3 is TGTGCCTGGACGGGACAGGGCAATCAGCCCCAGCATTTT.

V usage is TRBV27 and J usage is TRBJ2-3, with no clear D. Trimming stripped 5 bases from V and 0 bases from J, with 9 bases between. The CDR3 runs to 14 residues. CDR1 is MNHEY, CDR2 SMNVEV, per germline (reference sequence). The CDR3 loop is CASSPSYSTDTQYF. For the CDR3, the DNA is TGTGCCAGCAGTCCCAGTTATAGCACAGATACGCAGTATTTT.

CDR3 in DNA: TGCGCCAGCAGCCCCGAGGGGGTAGCAATTAACTATGGCTACACCTTC. Protein product: CASSPEGVAINYGYTF. The chain has TRBV5-1 and TRBJ1-2; possibly TRBD1 for D (6 bases). Germline-derived CDR1 and CDR2 are SGHRS and YFSETQ. V shed 4 bases and J shed 1 base, with 17 bases lying between them. CDR3 size: 16 residues.

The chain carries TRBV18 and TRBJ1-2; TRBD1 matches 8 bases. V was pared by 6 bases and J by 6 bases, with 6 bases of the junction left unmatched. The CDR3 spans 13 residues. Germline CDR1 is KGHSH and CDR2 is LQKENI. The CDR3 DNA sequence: TGTGCCAGCTCCTCGACAGGGGTGGATGGCTACACCTTC. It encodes CASSSTGVDGYTF.

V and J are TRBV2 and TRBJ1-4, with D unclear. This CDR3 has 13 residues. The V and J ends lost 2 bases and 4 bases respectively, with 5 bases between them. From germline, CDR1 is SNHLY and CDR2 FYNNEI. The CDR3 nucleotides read TGTGCCAGCAGTGAACAGATTAATGAAAAACTGTTTTTT. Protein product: CASSEQINEKLFF.

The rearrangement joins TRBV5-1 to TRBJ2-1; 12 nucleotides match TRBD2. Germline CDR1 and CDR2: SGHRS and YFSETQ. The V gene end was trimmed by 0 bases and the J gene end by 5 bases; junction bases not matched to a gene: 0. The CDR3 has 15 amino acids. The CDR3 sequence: CASSLGLAGDNEQFF. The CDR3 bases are TGCGCCAGCAGCTTGGGACTAGCGGGAGACAATGAGCAGTTCTTC.

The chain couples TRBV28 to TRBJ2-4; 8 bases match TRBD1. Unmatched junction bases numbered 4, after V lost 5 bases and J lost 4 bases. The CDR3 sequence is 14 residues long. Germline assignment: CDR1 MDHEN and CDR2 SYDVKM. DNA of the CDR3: TGTGCCAGCAGTGCGACAGGGGAGAAAAACATTCAGTACTTC. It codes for CASSATGEKNIQYF.

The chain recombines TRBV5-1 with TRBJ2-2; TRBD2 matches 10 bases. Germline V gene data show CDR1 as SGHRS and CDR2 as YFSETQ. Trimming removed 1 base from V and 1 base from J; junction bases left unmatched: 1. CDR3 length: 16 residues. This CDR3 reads CASSLTSGKNTGELFF. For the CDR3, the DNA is TGCGCCAGCAGCTTGACTAGCGGGAAGAACACCGGGGAGCTGTTTTTT.

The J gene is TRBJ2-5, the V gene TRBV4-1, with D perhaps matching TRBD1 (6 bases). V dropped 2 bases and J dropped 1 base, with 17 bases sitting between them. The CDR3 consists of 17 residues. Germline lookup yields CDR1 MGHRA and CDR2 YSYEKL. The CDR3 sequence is CASSQLPGHSPQETQYF. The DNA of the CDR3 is TGCGCCAGCAGCCAACTGCCGGGACACTCACCCCAAGAGACCCAGTACTTC.

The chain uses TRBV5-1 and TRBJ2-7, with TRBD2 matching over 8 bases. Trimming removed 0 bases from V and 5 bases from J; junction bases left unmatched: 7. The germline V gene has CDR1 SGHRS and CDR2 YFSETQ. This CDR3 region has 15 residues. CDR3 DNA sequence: TGCGCCAGCAGCTTGGCGGTTAGCGGGAACAACGAGCAGTACTTC. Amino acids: CASSLAVSGNNEQYF.

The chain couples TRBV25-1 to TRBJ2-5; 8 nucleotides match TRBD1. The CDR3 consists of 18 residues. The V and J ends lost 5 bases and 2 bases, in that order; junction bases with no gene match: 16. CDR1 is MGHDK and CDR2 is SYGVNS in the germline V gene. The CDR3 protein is CASSPWQGAAGTQETQYF. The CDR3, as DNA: TGTGCCAGCAGTCCATGGCAGGGGGCCGCGGGCACACAAGAGACCCAGTACTTC.

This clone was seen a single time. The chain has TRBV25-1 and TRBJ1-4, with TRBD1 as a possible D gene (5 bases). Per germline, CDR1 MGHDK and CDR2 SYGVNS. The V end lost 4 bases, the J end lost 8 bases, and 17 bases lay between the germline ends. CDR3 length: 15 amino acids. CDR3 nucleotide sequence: TGTGCCAGCAGTGGAGAAGGGGTGGCTTGGGAAAAACTGTTTTTT. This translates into CASSGEGVAWEKLFF. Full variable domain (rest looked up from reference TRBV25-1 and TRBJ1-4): EADIYQTPRYLVIGTGKKITLECSQTMGHDKMYWYQQDPGMELHLIHYSYGVNSTEKGDLSSESTVSRIRTEHFPLTLESARPSHTSQYLCASSGEGVAWEKLFFGSGTQLSVL.

The CDR3 DNA reads as TGTGCCAGCAGCTTCGGGGGGCAGGATCCCACCGGGGAGCTGTTTTTT. It specifies CASSFGGQDPTGELFF. The chain couples TRBV5-4 to TRBJ2-2; D possibly corresponds to TRBD2 (7 bases). V was pared by 2 bases and J by 4 bases, with 15 bases between. CDR3 size: 16 residues. Per the germline V gene, CDR1 is SGHNT and CDR2 is YYREEE (reference sequence).

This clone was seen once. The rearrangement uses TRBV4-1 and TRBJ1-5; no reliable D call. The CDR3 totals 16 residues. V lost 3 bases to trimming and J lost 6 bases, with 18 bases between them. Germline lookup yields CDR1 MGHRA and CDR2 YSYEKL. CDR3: CASSQRLPGVGQPQHF. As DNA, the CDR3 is TGCGCCAGCAGCCAGCGTCTACCGGGTGTAGGTCAGCCCCAGCATTTT.

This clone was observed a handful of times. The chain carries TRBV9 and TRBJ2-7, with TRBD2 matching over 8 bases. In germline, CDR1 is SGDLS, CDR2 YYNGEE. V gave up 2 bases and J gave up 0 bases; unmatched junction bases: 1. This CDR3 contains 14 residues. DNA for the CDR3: TGTGCCAGCAGCGTCGGGGGGGACTCCTACGAGCAGTACTTC. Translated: CASSVGGDSYEQYF.

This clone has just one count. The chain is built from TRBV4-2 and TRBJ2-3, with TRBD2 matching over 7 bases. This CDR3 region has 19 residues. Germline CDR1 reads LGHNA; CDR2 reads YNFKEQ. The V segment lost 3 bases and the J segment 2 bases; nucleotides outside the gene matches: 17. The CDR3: CASSHRSWGVAGITDTQYF. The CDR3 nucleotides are TGTGCCAGCAGCCACCGAAGCTGGGGGGTAGCGGGTATCACAGATACGCAGTATTTT.